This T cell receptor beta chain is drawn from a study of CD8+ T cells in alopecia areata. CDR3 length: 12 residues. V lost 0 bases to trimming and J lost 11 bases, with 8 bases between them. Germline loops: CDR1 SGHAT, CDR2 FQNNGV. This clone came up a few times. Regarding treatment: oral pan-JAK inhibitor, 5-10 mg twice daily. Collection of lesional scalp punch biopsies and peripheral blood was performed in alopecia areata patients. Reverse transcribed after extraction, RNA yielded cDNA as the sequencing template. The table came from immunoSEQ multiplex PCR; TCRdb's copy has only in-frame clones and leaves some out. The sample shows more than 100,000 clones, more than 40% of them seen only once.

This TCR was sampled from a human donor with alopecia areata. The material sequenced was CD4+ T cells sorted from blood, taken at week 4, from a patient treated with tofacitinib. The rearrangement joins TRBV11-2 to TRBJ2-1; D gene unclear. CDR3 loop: CASSLDNRQQFF. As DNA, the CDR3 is TGTGCCAGCAGCTTAGATAACAGACAGCAGTTCTTC.